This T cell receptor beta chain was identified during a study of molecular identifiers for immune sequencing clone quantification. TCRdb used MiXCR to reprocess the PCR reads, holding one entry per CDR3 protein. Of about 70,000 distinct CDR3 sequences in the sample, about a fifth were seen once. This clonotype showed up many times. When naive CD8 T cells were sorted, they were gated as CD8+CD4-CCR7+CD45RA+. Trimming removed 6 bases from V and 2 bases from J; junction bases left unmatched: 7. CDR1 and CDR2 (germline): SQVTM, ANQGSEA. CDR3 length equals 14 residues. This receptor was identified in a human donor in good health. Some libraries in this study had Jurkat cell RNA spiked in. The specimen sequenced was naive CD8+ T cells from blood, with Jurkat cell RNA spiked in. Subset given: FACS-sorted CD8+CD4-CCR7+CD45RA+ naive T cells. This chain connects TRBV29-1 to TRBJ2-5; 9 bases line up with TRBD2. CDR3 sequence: CSVTSLAGQETQYF. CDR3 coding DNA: TGCAGCGTGACGTCTCTAGCGGGACAAGAGACCCAGTACTTC.